The rows below give T cell receptor beta chains drawn from one sample of a study of shared clonotypes between healthy human individuals. The protocol was immunoSEQ multiplex PCR, while the TCRdb copy is restricted to in-frame clones and leaves out a portion. The table has more than 2 million clones, about 93% seen once. The sequenced sample was naive CD8+ T cells from PBMCs. These receptors originate from a man younger than 35 in good health. Some clones in this sample may be carry-over from other donors' samples. Each CDR3 is given with its conserved first and last residue. Each record gives: clone size, J gene, V gene, D gene, CDR3 protein, CDR3 DNA. D genes are given only for firm matches. The size of a clone is reported for some rows only, either as once, few or many, or as a class for expanded clones.

clone size: NA
J gene: TRBJ2-1
V gene: TRBV28
D gene: TRBD2
CDR3 protein: CASRSSGVSYNEQFF
CDR3 DNA: TGTGCCAGCAGATCTAGCGGGGTATCCTACAATGAGCAGTTCTTC

clone size: NA
J gene: TRBJ1-4
V gene: TRBV5-1
D gene: NA
CDR3 protein: CASSLGAGLATNEKLFF
CDR3 DNA: TGCGCCAGCAGCTTGGGGGCAGGGCTCGCAACTAATGAAAAACTGTTTTTT

clone size: NA
J gene: TRBJ1-5
V gene: TRBV28
D gene: NA
CDR3 protein: CASRRKEFIPQPQHF
CDR3 DNA: TGTGCCAGCAGAAGGAAGGAGTTCATCCCTCAGCCCCAGCATTTT

clone size: once
J gene: TRBJ2-7
V gene: TRBV27
D gene: TRBD2
CDR3 protein: CASSLTSNYEQYF
CDR3 DNA: TGTGCCAGCAGCCTGACTAGCAACTACGAGCAGTACTTC

clone size: once
J gene: TRBJ2-7
V gene: TRBV27
D gene: TRBD1
CDR3 protein: CASSLRDRGLYEQYF
CDR3 DNA: TGTGCCAGCAGTTTAAGGGACAGGGGGCTCTACGAGCAGTACTTC

clone size: few
J gene: TRBJ1-5
V gene: TRBV19
D gene: NA
CDR3 protein: CASSPYSNQPQHF
CDR3 DNA: TGTGCCAGTAGCCCGTATAGCAATCAGCCCCAGCATTTT

clone size: NA
J gene: TRBJ2-1
V gene: TRBV19
D gene: NA
CDR3 protein: CASSIFSARYNEQFF
CDR3 DNA: TGTGCCAGTAGTATATTTAGCGCCAGATACAATGAGCAGTTCTTC

clone size: NA
J gene: TRBJ2-7
V gene: TRBV4-1
D gene: TRBD2
CDR3 protein: CASSLRQGLAGSEQYF
CDR3 DNA: TGCGCCAGCAGCTTACGTCAAGGGCTAGCGGGTTCGGAGCAGTACTTC

clone size: once
J gene: TRBJ2-1
V gene: TRBV7-2
D gene: TRBD2
CDR3 protein: CASTHGTSGIFGDEQFF
CDR3 DNA: TGTGCCAGCACCCACGGGACTAGCGGGATATTTGGGGATGAGCAGTTCTTC

clone size: once
J gene: TRBJ2-6
V gene: TRBV18
D gene: NA
CDR3 protein: CASSPPWGTGANVLTF
CDR3 DNA: TGTGCCAGCTCACCACCTTGGGGCACTGGGGCCAACGTCCTGACTTTC

clone size: NA
J gene: TRBJ2-5
V gene: TRBV7-9
D gene: NA
CDR3 protein: CASNNRETQYF
CDR3 DNA: TGTGCCAGCAACAATAGAGAGACCCAGTACTTC

clone size: NA
J gene: TRBJ2-2
V gene: TRBV28
D gene: TRBD2
CDR3 protein: CASSFSLAGGTNTGELFF
CDR3 DNA: TGTGCCAGCAGTTTTTCCCTAGCGGGGGGAACGAACACCGGGGAGCTGTTTTTT

clone size: NA
J gene: TRBJ2-1
V gene: TRBV27
D gene: TRBD2
CDR3 protein: CASSLSWEGYNEQFF
CDR3 DNA: TGTGCCAGCAGTTTATCGTGGGAGGGCTACAATGAGCAGTTCTTC

clone size: once
J gene: TRBJ2-3
V gene: TRBV7-3
D gene: TRBD2
CDR3 protein: CASSLTGGYLDTQYF
CDR3 DNA: TGTGCCAGCAGCTTGACGGGAGGTTATTTAGATACGCAGTATTTT

clone size: NA
J gene: TRBJ2-1
V gene: TRBV4-1
D gene: NA
CDR3 protein: CASSQVTKGEQFF
CDR3 DNA: TGCGCCAGCAGCCAAGTTACTAAAGGTGAGCAGTTCTTC

clone size: NA
J gene: TRBJ1-2
V gene: TRBV25-1
D gene: NA
CDR3 protein: CASSEFGRDGYTF
CDR3 DNA: TGTGCCAGCAGTGAATTTGGCCGGGATGGCTACACCTTC

clone size: NA
J gene: TRBJ1-2
V gene: TRBV27
D gene: NA
CDR3 protein: CASSFGVNYGYTF
CDR3 DNA: TGTGCCAGCAGTTTCGGCGTAAACTATGGCTACACCTTC

clone size: once
J gene: TRBJ1-1
V gene: TRBV15
D gene: TRBD1
CDR3 protein: CATSGRDRKNTEAFF
CDR3 DNA: TGTGCCACCAGCGGCCGGGACAGAAAGAACACTGAAGCTTTCTTT

clone size: NA
J gene: TRBJ2-1
V gene: TRBV6-5
D gene: NA
CDR3 protein: CASSYSSGGTYNEQFF
CDR3 DNA: TGTGCCAGCAGTTACTCCAGCGGAGGAACCTACAATGAGCAGTTCTTC

clone size: NA
J gene: TRBJ2-1
V gene: TRBV7-9
D gene: TRBD2
CDR3 protein: CASSLPTSGSSYNEQFF
CDR3 DNA: TGTGCCAGCAGCTTACCGACTAGCGGGAGCTCATACAATGAGCAGTTCTTC

clone size: once
J gene: TRBJ1-2
V gene: TRBV29-1
D gene: NA
CDR3 protein: CSVNRDEGYGYTF
CDR3 DNA: TGCAGCGTTAACAGGGATGAGGGCTATGGCTACACCTTC

clone size: NA
J gene: TRBJ2-7
V gene: TRBV6-1
D gene: NA
CDR3 protein: CASSEGTAATYEQYF
CDR3 DNA: TGTGCCAGCAGTGAAGGGACAGCAGCGACCTACGAGCAGTACTTC

clone size: NA
J gene: TRBJ2-7
V gene: TRBV29-1
D gene: NA
CDR3 protein: CSVEDPAGNEQYF
CDR3 DNA: TGCAGCGTTGAAGATCCGGCGGGGAACGAGCAGTACTTC

clone size: once
J gene: TRBJ2-3
V gene: TRBV27
D gene: NA
CDR3 protein: CASSSTRSPDRFTDTQYF
CDR3 DNA: TGTGCCAGCAGTTCTACCCGATCCCCTGACAGGTTCACAGATACGCAGTATTTT

clone size: NA
J gene: TRBJ1-2
V gene: TRBV27
D gene: TRBD1
CDR3 protein: CASRGQGVWYGYTF
CDR3 DNA: TGTGCCAGCAGGGGACAGGGAGTATGGTATGGCTACACCTTC

clone size: NA
J gene: TRBJ2-3
V gene: TRBV18
D gene: TRBD2
CDR3 protein: CASSPSPSGGTDTQYF
CDR3 DNA: TGTGCCAGCTCACCAAGTCCTAGCGGCGGCACAGATACGCAGTATTTT

clone size: once
J gene: TRBJ2-7
V gene: TRBV6-5
D gene: NA
CDR3 protein: CASTPTGSYEQYF
CDR3 DNA: TGTGCCAGCACTCCTACGGGTTCCTACGAGCAGTACTTC

clone size: NA
J gene: TRBJ1-1
V gene: TRBV6-6
D gene: NA
CDR3 protein: CASSYSGGGTEAFF
CDR3 DNA: TGTGCCAGCAGTTACTCCGGGGGGGGCACTGAAGCTTTCTTT

clone size: NA
J gene: TRBJ1-3
V gene: TRBV15
D gene: NA
CDR3 protein: CATSSRHLGNTIYF
CDR3 DNA: TGTGCCACCAGCAGTCGCCATTTGGGGAACACCATATATTTT

clone size: NA
J gene: TRBJ1-5
V gene: TRBV13
D gene: NA
CDR3 protein: CASSLAGSNSNQPQHF
CDR3 DNA: TGTGCCAGCAGCTTGGCAGGGTCTAATAGCAATCAGCCCCAGCATTTT

clone size: NA
J gene: TRBJ2-2
V gene: TRBV4-1
D gene: NA
CDR3 protein: CASSYNTGELFF
CDR3 DNA: TGCGCCAGCAGCTATAACACCGGGGAGCTGTTTTTT

clone size: once
J gene: TRBJ1-5
V gene: TRBV28
D gene: NA
CDR3 protein: CASSPGGEPQHF
CDR3 DNA: TGTGCCAGCAGCCCTGGAGGGGAACCCCAGCATTTT

clone size: NA
J gene: TRBJ2-1
V gene: TRBV6-5
D gene: NA
CDR3 protein: CASSPGLAYGPFF
CDR3 DNA: TGTGCCAGCAGTCCGGGCCTTGCATATGGGCCGTTCTTC

clone size: few
J gene: TRBJ1-1
V gene: TRBV29-1
D gene: NA
CDR3 protein: CSVDLRGTEAFF
CDR3 DNA: TGCAGCGTTGATCTCAGGGGCACTGAAGCTTTCTTT

clone size: NA
J gene: TRBJ2-7
V gene: TRBV7-8
D gene: TRBD1
CDR3 protein: CASSLVGQATSYEQYF
CDR3 DNA: TGTGCCAGCAGCTTAGTGGGACAGGCTACCTCCTACGAGCAGTACTTC

clone size: NA
J gene: TRBJ1-5
V gene: TRBV19
D gene: NA
CDR3 protein: CASSSRGGSNQPQHF
CDR3 DNA: TGTGCCAGTAGTAGTCGCGGGGGGTCCAATCAGCCCCAGCATTTT

clone size: NA
J gene: TRBJ2-7
V gene: TRBV7-9
D gene: TRBD2
CDR3 protein: CASSNSGRESYEQYF
CDR3 DNA: TGTGCCAGCAGCAACAGCGGGAGGGAATCCTACGAGCAGTACTTC

clone size: NA
J gene: TRBJ1-5
V gene: TRBV9
D gene: NA
CDR3 protein: CASSVGPGGNQPQHF
CDR3 DNA: TGTGCCAGCAGCGTCGGGCCAGGGGGCAATCAGCCCCAGCATTTT

clone size: NA
J gene: TRBJ2-2
V gene: TRBV25-1
D gene: NA
CDR3 protein: CASSVYTGELFF
CDR3 DNA: TGTGCCAGCAGTGTCTACACCGGGGAGCTGTTTTTT

clone size: few
J gene: TRBJ1-1
V gene: TRBV19
D gene: NA
CDR3 protein: CASTVGLNTEAFF
CDR3 DNA: TGTGCCAGTACGGTCGGCTTGAACACTGAAGCTTTCTTT

clone size: NA
J gene: TRBJ2-7
V gene: TRBV9
D gene: TRBD2
CDR3 protein: CASSVGGSGRDYEQYF
CDR3 DNA: TGTGCCAGCAGCGTAGGAGGTAGCGGGAGGGATTACGAGCAGTACTTC

clone size: NA
J gene: TRBJ2-1
V gene: TRBV7-6
D gene: NA
CDR3 protein: CASSLSQGARPNEQFF
CDR3 DNA: TGTGCCAGCAGCTTATCTCAGGGAGCGAGGCCAAATGAGCAGTTCTTC

clone size: NA
J gene: TRBJ2-2
V gene: TRBV7-7
D gene: NA
CDR3 protein: CASNPLGVEGGELFF
CDR3 DNA: TGTGCCAGCAACCCGCTCGGTGTGGAAGGCGGGGAGCTGTTTTTT